Listed below are T cell receptor beta chains from one sample, sequenced in a study of blood T cell repertoires in COVID-19. TCRdb's copy holds only in-frame clones and misses some; the assay was immunoSEQ multiplex PCR. Among approximately 190,000 clones, about 81% were seen once, and the ten largest hold about 15%. Sequencing was performed on peripheral blood. The receptors here all came from a man under 40 with active or convalescent COVID-19. The CDR3 runs from the conserved cysteine through the conserved F or W. D genes are given only for firm matches. Clone sizes are given selectively: once, few, many, or a class where the clone is expanded.

J,size,V,D,DNA,CDR3
TRBJ1-5,.,TRBV12-3/TRBV12-4,.,TGTGCCAGCAGCCTCGGACAGACCTTTTATCATTTT,CASSLGQTFYHF
TRBJ2-1,.,TRBV3-1/TRBV3-2,.,TGTGCCAGCAGCCAAGATGCCGGGAGCTCCTACAATGAGCAGTTCTTC,CASSQDAGSSYNEQFF
TRBJ1-2,.,TRBV6-2/TRBV6-3,TRBD1,TGTGCCAGCAGCCAATCGTGGGACAGGGGTTATGGCTACACCTTC,CASSQSWDRGYGYTF
TRBJ2-5,.,TRBV27,.,TGTGCCAGCAGTTTGACAGAGACAAGGGAGACCCAGTACTTC,CASSLTETRETQYF
TRBJ1-3,.,TRBV6-1,.,TGTGCCAGCAGTGAGGCTGGTCTCGGAAACACCATATATTTT,CASSEAGLGNTIYF
TRBJ2-5,.,TRBV19,.,TGTGCCAGTAGTGCACAGGGTTTACAAGAGACCCAGTACTTC,CASSAQGLQETQYF
TRBJ1-2,once,TRBV4-1,TRBD1,TGCGCCAGCAGCCCGCGACAGGGAGATAACTATGGCTACACCTTC,CASSPRQGDNYGYTF
TRBJ1-1,.,TRBV7-9,TRBD1,TGTGCCAGCAGCTCCCTCAGACAGGGTAGGGGCACTGAAGCTTTCTTT,CASSSLRQGRGTEAFF
TRBJ2-4,once,TRBV11-2,.,TGTGCCAGCAGCTTAGTCGAAAACATTCAGTACTTC,CASSLVENIQYF
TRBJ1-1,.,TRBV5-1,.,TGCGCCAGCAGGGTACAGGGAGACGGGGTGAACACTGAAGCTTTCTTT,CASRVQGDGVNTEAFF
TRBJ2-1,.,TRBV19,.,TGTGCCAGTAGTATCTCCCAGGGAAGGTCCTACAATGAGCAGTTCTTC,CASSISQGRSYNEQFF
TRBJ1-1,.,TRBV29-1,TRBD1,TGCAGCGTCGGACAGGGGGTGAACACTGAAGCTTTCTTT,CSVGQGVNTEAFF
TRBJ1-1,few,TRBV19,.,TGTGCCAGTAGTACCAACAGGGACACTGAAGCTTTCTTT,CASSTNRDTEAFF
TRBJ2-5,.,TRBV7-9,TRBD2,TGTGCCAGCAGCTTAGTTGGCGGGGGCCAAGAGACCCAGTACTTC,CASSLVGGGQETQYF
TRBJ2-5,.,TRBV5-4,TRBD1,TGTGCCAGCAGTTTCCCCGACAGGGGTGGGAGAGACCGAGAGACCCAGTACTTC,CASSFPDRGGRDRETQYF
TRBJ1-2,.,TRBV10-3,.,TGTGCCATCAGCCCCAGCGGGCAGGATAACTATGGCTACACCTTC,CAISPSGQDNYGYTF
TRBJ2-2,few,TRBV7-9,.,TGTGCCAGCAGCCCACGAGGGACAAGGGGGTACGGGGAGCTGTTTTTT,CASSPRGTRGYGELFF
TRBJ1-4,few,TRBV7-9,.,TGTGCCAGCAGCACGGACACACAGAATGAAAAACTGTTTTTT,CASSTDTQNEKLFF
TRBJ1-6,.,TRBV4-2,.,TGTGCCAGCAGCCAAGATACGGACACCTTAAGCTCCTATAATTCACCCCTCCACTTT,CASSQDTDTLSSYNSPLHF
TRBJ2-1,.,TRBV27,TRBD2,TGTGCCAGCAGTTTATCGTTCGGGACTAGCCTATCCTACAATGAGCAGTTCTTC,CASSLSFGTSLSYNEQFF
TRBJ1-1,.,TRBV7-3,TRBD1,TGTGCCAGCAGCTTAGGCGGGACAGGGGGCCAGGCTTTCTTT,CASSLGGTGGQAFF
TRBJ1-2,once,TRBV6-5,TRBD1,TGTGCCAGCAGGGGGCCGGGACAGGGGAGGGGCTACACCTTC,CASRGPGQGRGYTF
TRBJ2-5,.,TRBV6-5,TRBD1,TGTGCCAGCAGTTACACGGACAGGGAAGAGACCCAGTACTTC,CASSYTDREETQYF
TRBJ1-6,.,TRBV6-5,.,TGTGCCAGCAAGGAGGGGCGGGTGTGGAATTCACCCCTCCACTTT,CASKEGRVWNSPLHF
TRBJ1-3,.,TRBV5-4,TRBD1,TGTGCCAGCAGCCCCGGGACAGGGTATGGAAACACCATATATTTT,CASSPGTGYGNTIYF
TRBJ2-1,.,TRBV6-2/TRBV6-3,.,TGTGCCAGCAGTTACCCGGGAGTAAGGGACAATGAGCAGTTCTTC,CASSYPGVRDNEQFF
TRBJ1-6,.,TRBV27,TRBD1,TGTGCCAGCAGTTCAAGGACAGGGTCGTATAATTCACCCCTCCACTTT,CASSSRTGSYNSPLHF
TRBJ1-2,.,TRBV5-4,TRBD1,TGTGCCAGCAGCTTGGCCGGGACAGGCGTTAACTATGGCTACACCTTC,CASSLAGTGVNYGYTF
TRBJ1-3,.,TRBV18,TRBD1,TGTGCCAGCTCACCCACAGGGGTCAGCTCTGGAAACACCATATATTTT,CASSPTGVSSGNTIYF
TRBJ1-6,.,TRBV28,.,TGTGCCAGCAGTGCTACGGTTTCACCCCTCCACTTT,CASSATVSPLHF
TRBJ1-2,.,TRBV9,.,TGTGCCAGCAGCCCAGACTCTTCCTGGAACTATGGCTACACCTTC,CASSPDSSWNYGYTF
TRBJ1-5,.,TRBV9,.,TGTGCCAGCAGCGGCAGCGATTATAGCAATCAGCCCCAGCATTTT,CASSGSDYSNQPQHF